The entry that follows covers one T cell receptor beta chain sequence. The data were obtained in a study of blood T cell repertoires in COVID-19. Study details: Researchers got acute and convalescent COVID-19 samples from the United States, Italy and Spain. Sample material is recorded as cDNA or gDNA derived from T cells, B-cell-depleted T cells, or PBMCs.

In the study's own analysis: Cell counts per sample came from amplifying reference gene primers. The method was immunoSEQ multiplex PCR; TCRdb's version includes in-frame clones alone and lacks a portion of them. V and J calls and clone size are given by that table; D and trimming were obtained from the DNA. This table holds about 120,000 clones, about 79% found once. The CDR3 runs 17 residues. V lost 0 bases and J 2 bases, leaving 17 bases between the germline ends. The germline V gene has CDR1 LGHDT and CDR2 YNNKEL (reference sequence). The specimen was peripheral blood. The sequence came from a man in his 70s with acute or convalescent COVID-19. V and J are TRBV3-1 (or the pseudogene TRBV3-2) and TRBJ2-7; possibly TRBD2 for D (6 bases). This CDR3 reads CASSQEGKEGSPYEQYF. Here the CDR3 DNA reads TGTGCCAGCAGCCAAGAGGGAAAGGAGGGGTCCCCCTACGAGCAGTACTTC.